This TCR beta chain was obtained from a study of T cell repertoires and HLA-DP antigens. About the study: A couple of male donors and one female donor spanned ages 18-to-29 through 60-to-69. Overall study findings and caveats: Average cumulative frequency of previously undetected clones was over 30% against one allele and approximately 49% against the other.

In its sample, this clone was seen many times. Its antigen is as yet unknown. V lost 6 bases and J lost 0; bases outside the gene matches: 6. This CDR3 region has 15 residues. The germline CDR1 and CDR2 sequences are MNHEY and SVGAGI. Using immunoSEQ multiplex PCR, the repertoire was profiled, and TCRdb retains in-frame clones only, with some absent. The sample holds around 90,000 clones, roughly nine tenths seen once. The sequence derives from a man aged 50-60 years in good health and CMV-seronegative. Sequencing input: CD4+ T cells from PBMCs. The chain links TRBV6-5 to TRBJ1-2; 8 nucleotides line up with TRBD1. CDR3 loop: CASSPMGQANYGYTF. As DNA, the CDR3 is TGTGCCAGCAGCCCTATGGGACAGGCTAACTATGGCTACACCTTC.